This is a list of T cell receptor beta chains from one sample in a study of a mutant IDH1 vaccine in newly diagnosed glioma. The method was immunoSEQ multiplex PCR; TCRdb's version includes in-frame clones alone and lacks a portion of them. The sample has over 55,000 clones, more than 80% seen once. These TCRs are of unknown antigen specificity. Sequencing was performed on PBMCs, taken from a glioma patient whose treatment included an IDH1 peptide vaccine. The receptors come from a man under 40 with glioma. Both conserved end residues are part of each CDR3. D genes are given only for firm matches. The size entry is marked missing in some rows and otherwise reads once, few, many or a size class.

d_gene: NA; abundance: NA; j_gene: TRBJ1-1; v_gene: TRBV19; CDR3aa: CASIEGMNTEAFF; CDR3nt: TGTGCCAGTATAGAGGGTATGAACACTGAAGCTTTCTTT
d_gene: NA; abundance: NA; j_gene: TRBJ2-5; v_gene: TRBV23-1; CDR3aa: CASSPPDLNGTFHKETQYF; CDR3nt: TGCGCCAGCAGTCCCCCAGATCTCAACGGGACATTCCACAAAGAGACCCAGTACTTC
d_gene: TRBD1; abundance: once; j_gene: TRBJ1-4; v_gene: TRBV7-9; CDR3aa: CASSLKDRVNEKLFF; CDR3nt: TGTGCCAGCAGCTTGAAGGACAGGGTTAATGAAAAACTGTTTTTT
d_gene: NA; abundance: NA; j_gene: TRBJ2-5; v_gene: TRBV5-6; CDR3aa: CASSAGPSQGETQYF; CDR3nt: TGTGCCAGCAGCGCGGGACCTAGCCAGGGAGAGACCCAGTACTTC
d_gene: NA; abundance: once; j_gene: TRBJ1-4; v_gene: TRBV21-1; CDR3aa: CASSTPSTGTNEKLFF; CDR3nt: TGTGCCAGCAGCACCCCCTCTACAGGAACTAATGAAAAACTGTTTTTT
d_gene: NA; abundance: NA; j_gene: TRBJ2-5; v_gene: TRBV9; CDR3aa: CASSPGPITAETQYF; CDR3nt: TGTGCCAGCAGTCCGGGACCTATAACGGCAGAGACCCAGTACTTC
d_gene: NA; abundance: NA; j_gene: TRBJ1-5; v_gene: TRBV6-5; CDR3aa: CASRTGGSNQPQHF; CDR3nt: TGTGCCAGCAGGACGGGGGGAAGCAATCAGCCCCAGCATTTT
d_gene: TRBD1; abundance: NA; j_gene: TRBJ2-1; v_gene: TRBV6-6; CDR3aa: CASTWDSIQSGQFF; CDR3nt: TGTGCCAGCACCTGGGACAGTATACAATCCGGGCAGTTCTTC
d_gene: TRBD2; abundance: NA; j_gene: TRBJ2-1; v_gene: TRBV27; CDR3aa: CASRAAGFSSYNEQFF; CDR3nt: TGTGCCAGCAGAGCAGCGGGGTTTAGCTCCTACAATGAGCAGTTCTTC
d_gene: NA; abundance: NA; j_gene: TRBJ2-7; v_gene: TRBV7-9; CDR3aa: CASSYTQGGHEQYF; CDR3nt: TGTGCCAGCAGCTACACACAGGGGGGGCACGAGCAGTACTTC
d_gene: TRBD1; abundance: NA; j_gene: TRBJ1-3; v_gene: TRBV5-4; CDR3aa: CASSLGGTASVSGNTIYF; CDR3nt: TGTGCCAGCAGCTTGGGCGGGACAGCCTCCGTCTCTGGAAACACCATATATTTT
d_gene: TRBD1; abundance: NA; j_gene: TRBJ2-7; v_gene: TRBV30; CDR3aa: CAWNRGLSYEQYF; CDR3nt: TGTGCCTGGAACAGGGGGCTCTCCTACGAGCAGTACTTC
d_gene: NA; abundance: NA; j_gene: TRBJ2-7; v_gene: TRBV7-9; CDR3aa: CASSVRQDYEQYF; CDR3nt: TGTGCCAGCAGCGTACGACAGGACTACGAGCAGTACTTC
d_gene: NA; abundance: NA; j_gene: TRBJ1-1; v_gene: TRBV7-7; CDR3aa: CASSAAPGAEAFF; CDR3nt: TGTGCCAGCAGCGCGGCCCCTGGGGCTGAAGCTTTCTTT
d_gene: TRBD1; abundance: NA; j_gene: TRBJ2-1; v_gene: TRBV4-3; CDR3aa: CASSQDLRQGAYNEQFF; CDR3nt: TGCGCCAGCAGCCAAGATCTGAGGCAGGGGGCCTACAATGAGCAGTTCTTC
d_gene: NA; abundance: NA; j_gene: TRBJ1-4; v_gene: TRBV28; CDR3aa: CASSPNEKLFF; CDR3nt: TGTGCCAGCAGTCCTAATGAAAAACTGTTTTTT
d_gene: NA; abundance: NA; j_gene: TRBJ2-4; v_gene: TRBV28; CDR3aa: CASRPPGDTQYF; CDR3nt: TGTGCCAGCAGACCCCCGGGGGACACACAGTACTTC
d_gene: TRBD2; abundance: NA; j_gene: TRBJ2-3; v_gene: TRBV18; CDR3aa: CASSPLAGSDTQYF; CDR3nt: TGTGCCAGCTCACCCCTAGCGGGCTCTGATACGCAGTATTTT
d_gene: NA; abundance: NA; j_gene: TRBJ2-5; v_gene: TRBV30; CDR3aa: CAWSGQIQETQYF; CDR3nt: TGTGCCTGGAGCGGACAGATCCAAGAGACCCAGTACTTC
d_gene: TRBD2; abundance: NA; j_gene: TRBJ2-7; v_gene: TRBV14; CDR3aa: CASSPRTSGRSYEQYF; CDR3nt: TGTGCCAGCAGCCCACGGACTAGCGGGCGCTCCTACGAGCAGTACTTC
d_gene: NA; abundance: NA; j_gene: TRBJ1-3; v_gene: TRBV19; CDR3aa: CASSIGSGTGNTIYF; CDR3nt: TGTGCCAGTAGTATAGGCAGCGGAACTGGAAACACCATATATTTT
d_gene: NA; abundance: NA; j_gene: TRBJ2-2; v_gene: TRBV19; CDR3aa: CASSPELTVTGELFF; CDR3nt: TGTGCCAGTAGTCCCGAGCTTACAGTCACCGGGGAGCTGTTTTTT
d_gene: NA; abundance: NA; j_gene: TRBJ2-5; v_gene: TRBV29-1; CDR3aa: CSVRPGLLYQETQYF; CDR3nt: TGCAGCGTCCGGCCGGGACTGCTGTACCAAGAGACCCAGTACTTC
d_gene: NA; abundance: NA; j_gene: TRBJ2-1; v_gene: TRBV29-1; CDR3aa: CSAGDLIGYEQFF; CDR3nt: TGCAGCGCCGGGGACCTAATAGGATACGAGCAGTTCTTC
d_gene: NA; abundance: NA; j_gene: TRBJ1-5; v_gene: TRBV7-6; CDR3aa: CASSPRAGGGNQPQHF; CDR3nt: TGTGCCAGCAGCCCTAGGGCGGGAGGAGGCAATCAGCCCCAGCATTTT
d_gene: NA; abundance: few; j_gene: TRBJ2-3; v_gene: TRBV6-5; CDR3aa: CASSTPRNTQYF; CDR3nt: TGTGCCAGCAGCACACCGAGAAATACGCAGTATTTT
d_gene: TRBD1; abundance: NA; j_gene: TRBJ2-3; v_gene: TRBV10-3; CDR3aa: CAISTGTGASDTQYF; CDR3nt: TGTGCCATCAGTACCGGGACAGGGGCCTCAGATACGCAGTATTTT
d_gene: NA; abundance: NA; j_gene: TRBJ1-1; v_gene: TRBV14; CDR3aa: CASSQAQGFGTEAFF; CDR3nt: TGTGCCAGCAGCCAAGCCCAAGGGTTTGGCACTGAAGCTTTCTTT
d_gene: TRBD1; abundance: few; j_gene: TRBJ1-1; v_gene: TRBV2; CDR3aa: CASSEQGDGTEAFF; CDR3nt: TGTGCCAGCAGTGAACAGGGGGACGGCACTGAAGCTTTCTTT
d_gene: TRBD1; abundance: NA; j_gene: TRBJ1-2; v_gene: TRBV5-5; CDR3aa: CASSLEDRGHGYTF; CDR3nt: TGTGCCAGCAGCTTGGAGGACAGGGGGCACGGCTACACCTTC
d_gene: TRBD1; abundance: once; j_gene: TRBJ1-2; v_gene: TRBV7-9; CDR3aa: CASSLGTGNYGYTF; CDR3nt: TGTGCCAGCAGTCTCGGGACAGGGAACTATGGCTACACCTTC